The clone carrying this T cell receptor beta chain was observed a single time. Its antigen is unidentified. The data stem from a study of T cell responses to AZD1222 COVID-19 vaccine. Overall study results and limits: Mapped onto spike, vaccine-associated CD4 TCRs spanned it and were dominant at 160-218 and 743-854. When two AZD1222 doses had been given, Spike-specific TCR breadth and depth rose.

CDR3 length: 16 residues. V gave up 5 bases and J gave up 0 bases, with 17 bases separating them. CDR1 is SGHAT and CDR2 is FQNNGV in the germline V gene. TCRdb keeps only in-frame clones here, not all; method: immunoSEQ multiplex PCR. The table has 95,000 to 100,000 clones, more than 85% seen once. This sequence was found in an adult in good health. The chain couples TRBV11-2 to TRBJ2-7; perhaps TRBD2 as D (5 bases). The material sequenced was peripheral blood, taken on day 0 of AZD1222 vaccination. The CDR3 loop is CASSTNRGRGSYEQYF. The CDR3 region has the DNA TGTGCCAGCAGCACGAACCGAGGACGGGGCTCCTACGAGCAGTACTTC. Together with reference TRBV11-2 and TRBJ2-7, the CDR3 gives the full variable domain: EAGVAQSPRYKIIEKRQSVAFWCNPISGHATLYWYQQILGQGPKLLIQFQNNGVVDDSQLPKDRFSAERLKGVDSTLKIQPAKLEDSAVYLCASSTNRGRGSYEQYFGPGTRLTVT.